What follows are 9 T cell receptor beta chains derived from one specimen sequenced in a study of CD8+ T cells in alopecia areata. Extracted RNA was reverse transcribed, and the resulting cDNA served as sequencing template. The data were produced by immunoSEQ multiplex PCR, yet TCRdb's version contains in-frame clones alone and is incomplete. Among 150,000 or so clones listed, 85% to 90% were seen once. Source: CD8+ T cells sorted from blood, taken at week 0. Receptor source: a human donor with alopecia areata.

This sequence joins TRBV10-2 and TRBJ1-5; D not certain. Per the germline V gene, CDR1 is WSHSY and CDR2 is SAAADI. Trimming removed 6 bases at V and 6 bases at J, with 24 bases between. This CDR3 region has 17 residues. CDR3 sequence reads: CASSPSEGILGGQPQHF. Here the CDR3 DNA reads TGCGCCAGCAGCCCTTCCGAGGGCATACTGGGAGGTCAGCCCCAGCATTTT.

The chain has TRBV23-1 and TRBJ1-1; D remains unclear. TRBV23-1 is treated as an ORF (open reading frame) with a function not yet certain. This CDR3 is 14 amino acids long. V dropped 7 bases and J dropped 1 base, with 13 bases sitting between them. CDR3: CASTSLRENTEAFF. CDR3 nucleotides: TGCGCCAGCACCTCACTACGAGAGAACACTGAAGCTTTCTTT.

The chain carries TRBV5-1 and TRBJ2-7; 8 positions agree with TRBD1. Germline CDR1 and CDR2: SGHRS and YFSETQ. J gave up 2 bases and V 9 bases, and 10 bases lay outside the gene matches. This CDR3 is 14 amino acids long. CDR3: CATSQGTGTYEQYF. CDR3 DNA sequence: TGCGCCACCTCCCAGGGGACAGGAACCTACGAGCAGTACTTC.

The chain joins TRBV27 to TRBJ2-3, with D possibly called TRBD1 or TRBD2 (6 bases each). The CDR3 is 15 amino acids. Germline V lookup: CDR1 MNHEY, CDR2 SMNVEV (reference sequence). Trimming left V 10 bases short and J 6 bases short, with 23 bases between. In nucleotides, the CDR3 is TGTGCCACCCGAGGGAGTAATGGGGGGCAGGATACGCAGTATTTT. Its translation is CATRGSNGGQDTQYF.

The V and J genes are TRBV10-1 and TRBJ2-7; a possible D gene is TRBD1 (5 bases). V dropped 4 bases and J dropped 6 bases, with 13 bases sitting between them. The germline V gene has CDR1 WNHNN and CDR2 SYGVQD (reference sequence). There are 13 residues in the CDR3. CDR3 region: CASSAGSNFEQYF. The CDR3 bases are TGCGCCAGCAGTGCAGGGTCCAATTTCGAGCAGTACTTC.

The CDR3 reads CSVEDPEREYEQYF. The CDR3 DNA sequence: TGCAGCGTTGAAGATCCGGAGAGGGAATACGAGCAGTACTTC. The chain employs TRBV29-1 and TRBJ2-7, with D tentatively TRBD2 (5 bases). From germline, CDR1 is SQVTM and CDR2 ANQGSEA. The CDR3 spans 14 residues. V was pared by 0 bases and J by 4 bases, with 13 bases between.

The rearrangement links TRBV5-6 to TRBJ2-5; the D is unclear. Judging by the DNA end, TRBJ2-7 fits better; the J call may be wrong. The V gene's germline CDR1 is SGHDT and CDR2 YYEEEE. The CDR3 sequence is 12 residues long. The CDR3 is CASSLGVYEQYF. The CDR3 DNA reads TGTGCCAGCAGCTTGGGGGTCTACGAGCAGTACTTC.

The sample holds one count of this clone. This sequence joins TRBV7-9 and TRBJ1-1; TRBD1 is a possible D gene (5 bases). The germline gives CDR1 SEHNR, CDR2 FQNEAQ (reference sequence). Trimming stripped 3 bases from V and 11 bases from J, with 10 bases between. The CDR3 has 11 residues. Here the CDR3 reads CASSLLRDAFF. DNA for the CDR3: TGTGCCAGCAGCTTGTTAAGGGACGCTTTCTTT.

The V gene is TRBV27, the J gene TRBJ2-5; 8 positions match TRBD1. The tail of the sequence fits TRBJ2-7 better, so the J call may be wrong. This CDR3 contains 15 residues. Germline assignment: CDR1 MNHEY and CDR2 SMNVEV (reference sequence). The CDR3 here is CASSPRQGQSYEQYF. CDR3 nucleotide sequence: TGTGCCAGCAGTCCCCGACAGGGGCAGTCCTACGAGCAGTACTTC.